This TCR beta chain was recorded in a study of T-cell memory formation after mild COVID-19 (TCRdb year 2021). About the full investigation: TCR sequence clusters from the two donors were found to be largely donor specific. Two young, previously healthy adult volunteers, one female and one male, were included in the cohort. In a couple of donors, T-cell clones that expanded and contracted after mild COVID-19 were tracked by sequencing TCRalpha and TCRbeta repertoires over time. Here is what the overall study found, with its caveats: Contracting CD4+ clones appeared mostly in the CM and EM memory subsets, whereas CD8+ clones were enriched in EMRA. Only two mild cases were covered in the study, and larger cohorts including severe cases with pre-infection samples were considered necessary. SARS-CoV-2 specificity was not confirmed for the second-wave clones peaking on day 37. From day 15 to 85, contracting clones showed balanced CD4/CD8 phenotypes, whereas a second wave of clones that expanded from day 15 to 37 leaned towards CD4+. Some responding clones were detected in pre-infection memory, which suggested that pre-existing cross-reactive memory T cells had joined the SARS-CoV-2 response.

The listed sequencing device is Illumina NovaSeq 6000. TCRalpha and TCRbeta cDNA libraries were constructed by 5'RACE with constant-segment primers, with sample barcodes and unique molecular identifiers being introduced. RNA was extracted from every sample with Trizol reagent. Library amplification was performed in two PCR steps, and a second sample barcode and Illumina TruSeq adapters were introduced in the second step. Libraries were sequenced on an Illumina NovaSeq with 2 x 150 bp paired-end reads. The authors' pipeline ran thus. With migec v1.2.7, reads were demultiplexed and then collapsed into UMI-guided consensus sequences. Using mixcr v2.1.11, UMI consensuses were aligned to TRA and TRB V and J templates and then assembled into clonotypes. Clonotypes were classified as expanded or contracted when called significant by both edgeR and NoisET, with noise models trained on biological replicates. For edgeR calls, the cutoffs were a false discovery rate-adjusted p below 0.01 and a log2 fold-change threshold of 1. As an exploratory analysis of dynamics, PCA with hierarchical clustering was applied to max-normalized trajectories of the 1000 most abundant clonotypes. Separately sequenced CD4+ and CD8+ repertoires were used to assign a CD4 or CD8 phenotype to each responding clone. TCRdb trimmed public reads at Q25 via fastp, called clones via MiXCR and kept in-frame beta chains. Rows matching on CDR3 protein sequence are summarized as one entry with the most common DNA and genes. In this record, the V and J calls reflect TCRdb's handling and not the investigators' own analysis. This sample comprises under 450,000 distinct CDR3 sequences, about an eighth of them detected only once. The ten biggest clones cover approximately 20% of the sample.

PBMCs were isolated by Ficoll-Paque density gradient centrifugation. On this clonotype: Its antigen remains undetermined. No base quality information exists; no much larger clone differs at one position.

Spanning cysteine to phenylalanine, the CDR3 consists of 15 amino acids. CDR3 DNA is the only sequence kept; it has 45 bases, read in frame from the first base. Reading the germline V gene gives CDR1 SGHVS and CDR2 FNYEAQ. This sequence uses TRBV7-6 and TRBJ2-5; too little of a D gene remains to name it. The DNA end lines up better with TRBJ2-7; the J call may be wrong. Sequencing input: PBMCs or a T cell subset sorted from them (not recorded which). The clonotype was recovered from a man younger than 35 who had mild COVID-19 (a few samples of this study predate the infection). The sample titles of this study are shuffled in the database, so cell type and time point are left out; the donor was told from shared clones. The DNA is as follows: TGTGCCAGCAGCTTACGACTGGAGCGCCCTTACGAGCAGTACTTC. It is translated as CASSLRLERPYEQYF.